The 11 T cell receptor beta chains in this list originate from one sample, sequenced in a study of T cell responses to AZD1222 COVID-19 vaccine. Sequenced by immunoSEQ multiplex PCR; TCRdb stores in-frame clones only, minus some. The profile shows tens of thousands of clones, approximately 86% of them singletons. Specimen: peripheral blood, collected 28 days after the second AZD1222 dose. These receptors were taken from an adult who received the AZD1222 COVID-19 vaccine.

The chain is built from TRBV27 and TRBJ2-7, with D uncertain. The germline gives CDR1 MNHEY, CDR2 SMNVEV (reference sequence). The CDR3 loop spans 13 amino acids. With 2 bases removed from V and 3 bases from J, the gap between germline ends came to 8 bases. The CDR3 is CASSLGILYEQYF. The CDR3 coding sequence is TGTGCCAGCAGTTTAGGGATTCTCTACGAGCAGTACTTC.

This chain connects TRBV15 to TRBJ2-1; possibly TRBD1 for D (6 bases). The germline V gene has CDR1 LNHNV and CDR2 YYDKDF (reference sequence). Trimming cost V 5 bases and J 8 bases, with 19 bases left between them. The CDR3 loop spans 15 amino acids. This chain's CDR3 is CATSLGHRLVHEQFF. The CDR3 coding sequence is TGTGCCACCAGCCTGGGACACCGATTGGTCCATGAGCAGTTCTTC.

The V call is TRBV6-6, the J call TRBJ1-5; D might be TRBD1 (6 bases). CDR3 length: 15 amino acids. Germline values: CDR1 MNHNY, CDR2 SVGAGI (reference sequence). Trimming took off 5 bases at V and 0 bases at J, with 11 bases between the two ends. This CDR3 is CASSRRTASNQPQHF. The CDR3 region has the DNA TGTGCCAGCAGTCGACGGACAGCTAGCAATCAGCCCCAGCATTTT.

The rearrangement links TRBV7-9 to TRBJ1-5; 9 bases fit TRBD1. V trimming: 5 bases; J trimming: 5 bases; junction bases outside the gene matches: 4. This CDR3 comprises 14 residues. CDR1 SEHNR and CDR2 FQNEAQ come from the germline V gene (reference sequence). CDR3 sequence (DNA): TGTGCCAGCAGCCACGACAGGGGGGATCAGCCCCAGCATTTT. Amino acid sequence: CASSHDRGDQPQHF. Together with reference TRBV7-9 and TRBJ1-5, the CDR3 gives the full variable domain: DTGVSQNPRHKITKRGQNVTFRCDPISEHNRLYWYRQTLGQGPEFLTYFQNEAQLEKSRLLSDRFSAERPKGSFSTLEIQRTEQGDSAMYLCASSHDRGDQPQHFGDGTRLSIL.

V gene TRBV30 combines with J gene TRBJ1-6; unclear D gene. This CDR3 comprises 11 residues. Germline CDR1 GTSNPN, CDR2 SVGIG (reference sequence). Trimming took 0 bases from V and 10 from J, leaving 4 bases between them. Here the CDR3 DNA reads TGTGCCTGGAGTGTTTTATCACCCCTCCACTTT. Translating gives CAWSVLSPLHF.

This chain links TRBV18 with TRBJ2-7, with TRBD2 matching over 11 bases. The CDR3 is 14 amino acids. Trimming took 4 bases from V and 5 from J; bases not matched to a gene: 4. The germline V gene encodes CDR1 KGHSH and CDR2 LQKENI. The CDR3 coding sequence is TGTGCCAGCTCACTCTCGGGACTAGCGGACGAGCAGTACTTC. Its translation is CASSLSGLADEQYF. The full variable domain, rest sourced from reference TRBV18 and TRBJ2-7, is NAGVMQNPRHLVRRRGQEARLRCSPMKGHSHVYWYRQLPEEGLKFMVYLQKENIIDESGMPKERFSAEFPKEGPSILRIQQVVRGDSAAYFCASSLSGLADEQYFGPGTRLTVT.

V and J are TRBV5-1 and TRBJ2-2; 7 nucleotides match TRBD2. The V segment lost 0 bases and the J segment 5 bases; nucleotides outside the gene matches: 7. This CDR3 comprises 16 residues. CDR1 is SGHRS, CDR2 YFSETQ, per germline. CDR3 nucleotide sequence: TGCGCCAGCAGCTTGGGCCTAGCGGTAAAGACCGGGGAGCTGTTTTTT. Translating gives CASSLGLAVKTGELFF. Based on the CDR3 plus reference TRBV5-1 and TRBJ2-2, the full variable domain is KAGVTQTPRYLIKTRGQQVTLSCSPISGHRSVSWYQQTPGQGLQFLFEYFSETQRNKGNFPGRFSGRQFSNSRSEMNVSTLELGDSALYLCASSLGLAVKTGELFFGEGSRLTVL.

V is TRBV7-2 and J is TRBJ2-2, with 10 bases lining up with TRBD2. This CDR3 is built from 17 residues. J gave up 6 bases and V 5 bases, and 12 bases lay outside the gene matches. Germline CDR1 reads SGHTA; CDR2 reads FQGNSA. CDR3 sequence reads: CASSLPSSGRRPGELFF. In DNA, the CDR3 is TGTGCCAGCAGCCTCCCTTCTAGCGGGAGAAGACCCGGGGAGCTGTTTTTT. Full variable domain (rest looked up from reference TRBV7-2 and TRBJ2-2): GAGVSQSPSNKVTEKGKDVELRCDPISGHTALYWYRQSLGQGLEFLIYFQGNSAPDKSGLPSDRFSAERTGGSVSTLTIQRTQQEDSAVYLCASSLPSSGRRPGELFFGEGSRLTVL.

This clone was counted a few times. The rearrangement links TRBV28 to TRBJ1-3; D not certain. Germline V gene data show CDR1 as MDHEN and CDR2 as SYDVKM. Trimming stripped 3 bases from V and 2 bases from J, with 8 bases between. This CDR3 comprises 14 residues. The CDR3 DNA follows: TGTGCCAGCAGTTTGTATCTGGCTGGAAACACCATATATTTT. Amino acids: CASSLYLAGNTIYF.

Here the CDR3 DNA reads TGTGCCAGCAGCTTAGGGGATTCACCCCTCCACTTT. Protein: CASSLGDSPLHF. The V and J genes are TRBV11-3 and TRBJ1-6; D is uncertain. The germline gives CDR1 SGHNT, CDR2 YENEEA. V was clipped by 1 base and J by 8 bases, with 3 bases between them. The CDR3 spans 12 residues.

J is TRBJ2-1 and V is TRBV4-3; no clear D. This CDR3 comprises 16 residues. V was pared by 0 bases and J by 0 bases, with 9 bases between. From germline, CDR1 is LGHNA and CDR2 YSLEER. CDR3 residues: CASSQEGLSSYNEQFF. The CDR3 nucleotides are TGCGCCAGCAGCCAAGAAGGCCTGAGCTCCTACAATGAGCAGTTCTTC.